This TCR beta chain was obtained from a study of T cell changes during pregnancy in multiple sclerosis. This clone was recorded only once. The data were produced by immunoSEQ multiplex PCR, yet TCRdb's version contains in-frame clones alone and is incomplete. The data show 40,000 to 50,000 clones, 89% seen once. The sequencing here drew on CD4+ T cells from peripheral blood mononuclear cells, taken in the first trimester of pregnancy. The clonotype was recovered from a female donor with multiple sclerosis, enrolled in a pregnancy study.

The CDR3 nucleotides are TGCAGCGTTGCAGCGAGGACAGGAGCCTACGAGCAGTACTTC. Its translation: CSVAARTGAYEQYF. The chain is built from TRBV29-1 and TRBJ2-7; 7 bases are shared with TRBD1. CDR3 length: 14 amino acids. Trimming at V came to 4 bases and at J to 2 bases, leaving 8 bases not matched to a gene. Germline V gene lookup returns CDR1 SQVTM and CDR2 ANQGSEA.